The 23 T cell receptor beta chains listed next were all sequenced from one sample in a study of cytotoxic CD8 clonotypes in ibrutinib-treated CLL. Using immunoSEQ multiplex PCR, the repertoire was profiled, and TCRdb retains in-frame clones only, with some absent. The repertoire has some 200,000 clones, 79% of them found once; the top ten carry about 10%. The source material was PBMCs, sampled after 12 months of ibrutinib treatment. These receptors all stem from a human donor with chronic lymphocytic leukemia.

The V call is TRBV28, the J call TRBJ2-7; the D gene is possibly TRBD1 (6 bases). CDR1 and CDR2 from the germline V gene are MDHEN and SYDVKM. With 5 bases removed from V and 0 bases from J, the gap between germline ends came to 14 bases. CDR3 length: 15 amino acids. The CDR3 DNA follows: TGTGCCAGCAGTCTCCCGCAGGGGAGCTCCTACGAGCAGTACTTC. Translation gives CASSLPQGSSYEQYF.

This clone was seen just once. The chain links TRBV5-1 to TRBJ1-2; TRBD1 agrees at 7 bases. The CDR3 is 16 amino acids. Unmatched junction bases numbered 9, after V lost 0 bases and J lost 4 bases. Germline lookup yields CDR1 SGHRS and CDR2 YFSETQ. The CDR3 loop reads CASSLGLGQGVYGYTF. The CDR3 DNA reads as TGCGCCAGCAGCTTGGGCCTGGGGCAGGGGGTCTATGGCTACACCTTC.

The gene calls are TRBV6-6 and TRBJ2-1, with D unclear. With 8 bases removed from V and 8 bases from J, the gap between germline ends came to 25 bases. Germline V gives CDR1 MNHNY, CDR2 SVGAGI (reference sequence). This CDR3 contains 16 residues. In DNA, the CDR3 is TGTGCCAGCCAAGTCCCCGAGCGCGGACGGTTCGATGAGCAGTTCTTC. The encoded protein is CASQVPERGRFDEQFF.

V gene TRBV19 combines with J gene TRBJ2-3; 8 nucleotides line up with TRBD2. The CDR3 runs to 16 residues. Trimming took 5 bases from V and 2 from J; bases not matched to a gene: 9. Germline V lookup: CDR1 LNHDA, CDR2 SQIVND (reference sequence). CDR3 amino acids: CASSVRGGPFTDTQYF. DNA of the CDR3: TGTGCCAGTAGTGTGCGCGGGGGGCCATTCACAGATACGCAGTATTTT.

The J gene is TRBJ2-1, the V gene TRBV28; D could derive from TRBD1 or TRBD2 (5 bases each). Between the trimmed V and J ends, which lost 2 bases and 6 bases, there was a span of 11 bases. The CDR3 covers 14 residues. Germline V CDR1 and CDR2: MDHEN, SYDVKM. The CDR3 reads CASSLLAGGNEQFF. DNA for the CDR3: TGTGCCAGCAGTTTACTAGCTGGGGGCAATGAGCAGTTCTTC.

The chain has TRBV7-9 and TRBJ2-6; D remains ambiguous. The CDR3 spans 16 residues. The V gene lost 0 bases and the J gene lost 0 bases, with 6 bases spanning the gap. Germline V gene data show CDR1 as SEHNR and CDR2 as FQNEAQ (reference sequence). Here the CDR3 DNA reads TGTGCCAGCAGCTTAGCGGTAGACTCTGGGGCCAACGTCCTGACTTTC. Its translation: CASSLAVDSGANVLTF.

This chain uses TRBV14 with TRBJ2-3, with D unresolved. Trimming removed 1 base at V and 3 bases at J, with 20 bases between. Germline V CDR1 and CDR2: SGHDN, FVKESK. The CDR3 contains 18 residues. CDR3 residues: CASSQGKSRISTTDTQYF. CDR3 DNA: TGTGCCAGCAGCCAAGGAAAGTCTCGGATTAGCACGACAGATACGCAGTATTTT.

In DNA form, the CDR3 reads TGCAGTGCTAGGGGTCCCGGGGAGCTGTTTTTT. Translation gives CSARGPGELFF. The chain joins TRBV20-1 to TRBJ2-2; D is ambiguous. The V gene's germline CDR1 is DFQATT and CDR2 SNEGSKA (reference sequence). This CDR3 contains 11 residues. The germline V and J ends were trimmed by 3 bases and 6 bases, with 5 bases remaining between them.

The chain couples TRBV29-1 to TRBJ2-2; 10 bases are shared with TRBD2. The CDR3 is made up of 16 amino acids. Germline trimming cut 6 bases from V and 2 bases from J; bases unmatched to any gene: 9. The germline V gene encodes CDR1 SQVTM and CDR2 ANQGSEA. The CDR3 coding sequence is TGCAGCGTGCGAAATAGCGGGAGGAAAAACACCGGGGAGCTGTTTTTT. This translates into CSVRNSGRKNTGELFF.

The chain employs TRBV19 and TRBJ1-4, with D perhaps TRBD1 (6 bases). CDR1 and CDR2 (germline): LNHDA, SQIVND (reference sequence). Trimming took off 9 bases at V and 5 bases at J, with 19 bases between the two ends. The CDR3 covers 15 residues. CDR3 in DNA: TGTGCCAGCCGGAGGGCAGGGGTCCCAAATGAAAAACTGTTTTTT. As protein: CASRRAGVPNEKLFF.

This clone has more than one count but fewer than ten. V and J are TRBV28 and TRBJ1-5; D may be TRBD1 (5 bases). This CDR3 region has 14 residues. Germline assignment: CDR1 MDHEN and CDR2 SYDVKM. Trimming shortened V by 7 bases and J by 1 base, and 11 bases separated the two germline ends. The CDR3 region is CASTRGGSNQPQHF. The DNA for the CDR3 is TGTGCCAGCACCCGCGGGGGAAGCAATCAGCCCCAGCATTTT.

This clone was observed a single time. This chain uses TRBV7-2 with TRBJ2-3; D gene unclear. CDR3 length: 12 amino acids. Trimming shortened V by 4 bases and J by 4 bases, and 6 bases separated the two germline ends. CDR1 is SGHTA, CDR2 FQGNSA, per germline. CDR3 protein: CASSSYADTQYF. CDR3 in DNA: TGTGCCAGCAGCTCCTACGCAGATACGCAGTATTTT.

The sample holds a few counts of this clone. The chain combines TRBV5-1 with TRBJ2-1; D is unclear. The ends were cut back, 0 bases at V and 5 bases at J, with 6 bases in the middle. Germline V gene lookup returns CDR1 SGHRS and CDR2 YFSETQ. This CDR3 spans 13 amino acids. CDR3 DNA: TGCGCCAGCAGCTTGGCCATACACAATGAGCAGTTCTTC. It is translated as CASSLAIHNEQFF. Using reference TRBV5-1 and TRBJ2-1 for the parts outside the CDR3, the full variable domain is KAGVTQTPRYLIKTRGQQVTLSCSPISGHRSVSWYQQTPGQGLQFLFEYFSETQRNKGNFPGRFSGRQFSNSRSEMNVSTLELGDSALYLCASSLAIHNEQFFGPGTRLTVL.

The V gene is TRBV10-3, the J gene TRBJ2-7; 7 positions match TRBD1. The CDR3 sequence is 13 residues long. CDR1 and CDR2 (germline): ENHRY, SYGVKD. V shed 10 bases and J 7 bases; nucleotides not matched to a gene: 13. DNA for the CDR3: TGTGCCACCAAGAGACAGGGCTCGTCGGAGCAGTACTTC. Amino acids: CATKRQGSSEQYF.

The chain recombines TRBV5-8 with TRBJ2-7, with 9 bases that match TRBD2. The germline V gene encodes CDR1 SGHTS and CDR2 YDEGEE. Trimming removed 4 bases from V and 3 bases from J; junction bases left unmatched: 2. This CDR3 is built from 13 residues. The CDR3 reads CASSHSGSYEQYF. The CDR3 bases are TGTGCCAGCAGCCATAGCGGGAGCTACGAGCAGTACTTC.

V gene TRBV27 combines with J gene TRBJ2-1, with D perhaps matching TRBD2 (5 bases). CDR1 is MNHEY and CDR2 is SMNVEV in the germline V gene (reference sequence). Between the trimmed V and J ends, which lost 8 bases and 4 bases, there was a span of 12 bases. The CDR3 runs to 13 residues. Here the CDR3 reads CASWKLEYNEQFF. In DNA, the CDR3 is TGTGCCAGCTGGAAACTAGAATACAATGAGCAGTTCTTC.

Worth noting for this clone: This specimen includes other DNA sequences encoding the same CDR3. The V call is TRBV9, the J call TRBJ2-7; perhaps TRBD2 as D (5 bases). CDR3 length equals 14 residues. V lost 0 bases and J 3 bases, leaving 10 bases between the germline ends. CDR1 and CDR2 (germline): SGDLS, YYNGEE. CDR3 loop: CASSVGEGNYEQYF. Written as DNA, the CDR3 is TGTGCCAGCAGCGTAGGAGAGGGTAACTACGAGCAGTACTTC.

The chain links TRBV9 to TRBJ2-1, with D unresolved. Germline-derived CDR1 and CDR2 are SGDLS and YYNGEE. The CDR3 spans 13 residues. The V and J ends lost 0 bases and 9 bases respectively, with 10 bases between them. The CDR3 DNA is TGTGCCAGCAGCGTAGTTTCTTCGAGTGAGCAGTTCTTC. Its protein product is CASSVVSSSEQFF.

This chain joins TRBV29-1 and TRBJ1-3; D not certain. The CDR3 runs to 12 residues. CDR1 is SQVTM and CDR2 is ANQGSEA in the germline V gene. Between the trimmed V and J ends, which lost 6 bases and 3 bases, there was a span of 9 bases. The CDR3 nucleotides are TGCAGCGTAAGAAGAGGTGGAAACACCATATATTTT. It is translated as CSVRRGGNTIYF.

The gene calls are TRBV5-4 and TRBJ2-7; 10 positions agree with TRBD2. CDR1 and CDR2 (germline): SGHNT, YYREEE (reference sequence). The CDR3 consists of 17 residues. V lost 0 bases, J lost 3 bases, and 9 bases stayed unmatched. The CDR3 DNA sequence: TGTGCCAGCAGCTTGGGCCTAGCGGGAGTCGGTGGCTACGAGCAGTACTTC. This encodes CASSLGLAGVGGYEQYF.

The chain is built from TRBV19 and TRBJ1-1, with D uncertain. Germline CDR1 LNHDA, CDR2 SQIVND (reference sequence). V was cut by 2 bases and J by 1 base, with 8 bases left in between. This CDR3 is 14 amino acids long. The chain's CDR3 is CASSILSGNTEAFF. The CDR3 nucleotides are TGTGCCAGTAGTATACTTTCGGGGAACACTGAAGCTTTCTTT.

V usage is TRBV9 and J usage is TRBJ2-7; D may be TRBD2 (6 bases). Trimming removed 4 bases from V and 2 bases from J, with 10 bases in between. Per germline, CDR1 SGDLS and CDR2 YYNGEE. This CDR3 is built from 13 residues. CDR3 in amino acids: CASSRGRAYEQYF. The CDR3 DNA follows: TGTGCCAGCAGCCGGGGGAGAGCCTACGAGCAGTACTTC.

The chain couples TRBV11-3 to TRBJ2-1; D might be TRBD1 (5 bases). V was cut by 2 bases and J by 6 bases, with 14 bases left in between. Germline V CDR1 and CDR2: SGHNT, YENEEA. The length of the CDR3 is 15 residues. The CDR3 coding sequence is TGTGCCAGCAGCTTATCCCAGGGAAAGGGCAATGAGCAGTTCTTC. Residues: CASSLSQGKGNEQFF. The entire variable domain, with the rest obtained from reference TRBV11-3 and TRBJ2-1, is as follows: EAGVVQSPRYKIIEKKQPVAFWCNPISGHNTLYWYLQNLGQGPELLIRYENEEAVDDSQLPKDRFSAERLKGVDSTLKIQPAELGDSAVYLCASSLSQGKGNEQFFGPGTRLTVL.